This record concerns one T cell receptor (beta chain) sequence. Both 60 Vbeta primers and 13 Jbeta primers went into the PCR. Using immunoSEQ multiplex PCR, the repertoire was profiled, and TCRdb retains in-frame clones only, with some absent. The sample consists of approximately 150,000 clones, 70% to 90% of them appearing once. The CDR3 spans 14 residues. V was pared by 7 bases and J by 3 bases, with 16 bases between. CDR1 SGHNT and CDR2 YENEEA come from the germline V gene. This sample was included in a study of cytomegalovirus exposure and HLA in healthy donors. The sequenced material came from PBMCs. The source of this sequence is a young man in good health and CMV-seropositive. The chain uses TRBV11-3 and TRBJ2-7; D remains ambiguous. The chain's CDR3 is CASTPAGKIYEQYF. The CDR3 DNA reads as TGTGCCAGCACCCCGGCAGGTAAAATCTACGAGCAGTACTTC. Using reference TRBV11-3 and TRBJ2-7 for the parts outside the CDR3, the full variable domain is EAGVVQSPRYKIIEKKQPVAFWCNPISGHNTLYWYLQNLGQGPELLIRYENEEAVDDSQLPKDRFSAERLKGVDSTLKIQPAELGDSAVYLCASTPAGKIYEQYFGPGTRLTVT.